This TCR beta chain was found in a study of blood T cell repertoires in COVID-19. As processed by the authors: Using reference gene primer amplification, nucleated cell counts were estimated. Assay used: immunoSEQ multiplex PCR; TCRdb lists only in-frame clones, some missing. V, J and clone size reflect that table, while D and trimming were determined from the DNA. The data hold a few hundred thousand clones, with roughly 86% observed a single time. V lost 4 bases to trimming and J lost 1 base, with 8 bases between them. Germline CDR1 and CDR2: SGHRS and YFSETQ. This CDR3 is built from 13 residues. Specimen: PBMCs or T cells enriched from blood (not recorded which). The chain couples TRBV5-1 to TRBJ1-1; possible D gene TRBD1, 6 bases. This receptor was identified in a man between 18 and 35 years old with acute COVID-19. CDR3 amino acids: CASSQTGNTEAFF. CDR3 in DNA: TGCGCCAGCAGCCAGACAGGGAACACTGAAGCTTTCTTT.